This record looks at one TCR beta chain sequence and its context. The data are from a study of cytomegalovirus exposure and HLA in healthy donors. Repertoires were generated with immunoSEQ multiplex PCR, while TCRdb's copy carries only in-frame clones and drops some. The sample shows fewer than 250,000 clones, around nine tenths of them seen only once. Germline lookup yields CDR1 SGHTA and CDR2 FQGNSA. The length of the CDR3 is 15 residues. V lost 2 bases, J lost 1 base, and 5 bases stayed unmatched. This chain uses TRBV7-2 with TRBJ2-7; TRBD2 aligns across 7 bases. Specimen: PBMCs. The sequence derives from a man between 18 and 35 years old in good health and CMV-seronegative. The CDR3 is CASSLLGGSSYEQYF. The CDR3 DNA reads as TGTGCCAGCAGCTTACTCGGGGGGAGTTCCTACGAGCAGTACTTC.